This TCR beta chain was identified during a study of cytomegalovirus exposure and HLA in healthy donors. The wider study: Among the approximately 430 donors who were genotyped, approximately 76% fell in the genetic ancestry cluster that is associated with self-reported Caucasian donors.

Participants comprised healthy donors of bone marrow. Germline loops: CDR1 SGDLS, CDR2 YYNGEE. CDR3 length: 11 amino acids. Trimming took off 5 bases at V and 6 bases at J, with 8 bases between the two ends. Both 60 Vbeta primers and 13 Jbeta primers went into the PCR. Sequencing used immunoSEQ multiplex PCR; TCRdb keeps in-frame clones, though not all of them. This sample lists around 44,000 clones; its ten largest clones have 6.1%. This sequence was found in a male donor in good health and CMV-seropositive. The specimen was PBMCs. The chain carries TRBV9 and TRBJ1-2, with a tentative D call TRBD1 (5 bases). The CDR3, as DNA: TGTGCCAGCAGGGGGCCCGATGGCTACACCTTC. This codes for CASRGPDGYTF.